This T cell receptor beta chain is drawn from a study of T-cell reconstitution after alpha-beta-depleted transplantation in children. A library of TCRbeta sequences, prepared with unique molecular identifiers, was generated. Each CDR3 protein gets one entry after TCRdb re-called the PCR reads with MiXCR. The table shows 440,000 or so distinct CDR3 sequences, with 9.5% to 13% occurring only once. Trimming left V 3 bases short and J 13 bases short, with 13 bases between. Germline lookup yields CDR1 DFQATT and CDR2 SNEGSKA (reference sequence). The CDR3 length is 12 residues. The specimen was PBMCs from the stem cell graft donor, collected from the stem cell graft. The chain recombines TRBV20-1 with TRBJ1-6; D is ambiguous. The clonotype comes from a human donor who donated a stem cell graft to a child with acute myeloid leukemia. CDR3 amino acids: CSAREGERPLHF. The CDR3 nucleotides read TGCAGTGCTAGGGAGGGAGAACGGCCCCTCCACTTT.